The clone carrying this TCR beta chain has at least ten counts. Its target is unknown. The CDR3 totals 15 residues. Trimming took off 5 bases at V and 3 bases at J, with 14 bases between the two ends. The data were taken from a study of T cell repertoires in cytomegalovirus infection. For the study at large: Signatures in public TCR beta sequences pointed to both CMV infection and matching HLA type.

TCRdb re-called the reads with MiXCR, one entry per CDR3 protein. This table has 500,000 or so distinct CDR3 sequences, about 17% appearing once. Study-wide findings and caveats: Carriers of CMV and the relevant HLA type were discriminated by public TCR beta frequency. The study found HLA-C-restricted CMV-specific TCR beta clonotypes dominating the ex vivo response.

V gene TRBV12-3 or TRBV12-4 combines with J gene TRBJ1-5; a possible D gene is TRBD1 (6 bases). Material for sequencing was CD8+ T cells from PBMCs. This TCR came from a human donor in good health (CMV status not recorded). Some clones in this sample may be carry-over from other donors' samples. CDR3 amino acids: CASSGIGQINQPQHF. DNA of the CDR3: TGTGCCAGCAGTGGAATCGGACAGATCAATCAGCCCCAGCATTTT.